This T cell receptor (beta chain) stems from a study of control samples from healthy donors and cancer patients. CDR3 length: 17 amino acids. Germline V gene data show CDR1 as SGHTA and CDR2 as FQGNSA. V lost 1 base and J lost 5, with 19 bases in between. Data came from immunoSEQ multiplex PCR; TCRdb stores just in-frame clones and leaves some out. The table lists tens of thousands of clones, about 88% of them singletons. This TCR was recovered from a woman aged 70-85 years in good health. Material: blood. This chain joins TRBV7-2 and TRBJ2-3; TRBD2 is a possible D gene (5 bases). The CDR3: CASSLVVGIDYGDTQYF. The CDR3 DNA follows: TGTGCCAGCAGCTTAGTTGTCGGGATTGACTATGGAGATACGCAGTATTTT.